A selection of T cell receptor beta chains follows, all from one sample in a study of long-term antiretroviral therapy in people with HIV. Assay used: immunoSEQ multiplex PCR; TCRdb lists only in-frame clones, some missing. The repertoire holds 25,000 to 40,000 clones, with 95% to 98% as singletons. The specimen comprised unsorted PBMCs, sampled 7.6 years after starting antiretroviral therapy. The receptors stem from a man aged 30-40 years with HIV. Each CDR3 is given without its conserved first and last residue.

>TRBV30
ASYGYT
>TRBV4-3
ASRQGLLTYNEQF
>TRBV9
ASSVRSGGELF
>TRBV7-8
ASGKSGGHEQF
>TRBV4-1
ASSPEQGDNEQF
>TRBV6-5
ASSYGDAQPQH
>TRBV6-6
ASSGAVAF
>TRBV5-6
ASSLGASAREQY
>TRBV5-6
ASSPVLGIPNEQF
>TRBV4-3
ASSHQLAGSPYNEQF
>TRBV9
ASSIRDHGYT
>TRBV5-1
ASSAGLSTDTQY
>TRBV14
ASSQDVGQARSEQY
>TRBV15
ATSKGVSEKLF
>TRBV15
ATSRDQGFDTDTQY
>TRBV4-1
ASSRDLAGAGTGELF
>TRBV5-6
ASSKLDRRNTEAF
>TRBV5-6
ASTQINYGYT
>TRBV4-1
ASSQESLSGTDTQY
>TRBV15
ATSSPEDGLLGQY
>TRBV7-9
ASSPTPAGGAYEQY
>TRBV7-9
ASSLDEKLF
>TRBV2
ASSEASGGGTQY
>TRBV13
ASSPRRTGLYEQY
>TRBV7-3
ASSLSSAGDSYEQY
>TRBV7-9
ASSLTGTGYGDNYGYT
>TRBV9
ASSVVGGPGEKLF
>TRBV19
ASILGDGVTAF
>TRBV2
ASSEANFSGNTIY
>TRBV27
ASQGPWGGYT
>TRBV4-3
ASSQHSDSRGNYGYT
>TRBV4-1
ASSPQSDIRNQPQH
>TRBV2
ASSDRASPFYGYT
>TRBV6-1
ASSGGRTADTQY
>TRBV5-1
ASSASGAGTGELF
>TRBV7-2
ASSPQRANTGELF
>TRBV11-3
ASSPTIKGLEQF
>TRBV9
ASSGGTGNAGTEAF